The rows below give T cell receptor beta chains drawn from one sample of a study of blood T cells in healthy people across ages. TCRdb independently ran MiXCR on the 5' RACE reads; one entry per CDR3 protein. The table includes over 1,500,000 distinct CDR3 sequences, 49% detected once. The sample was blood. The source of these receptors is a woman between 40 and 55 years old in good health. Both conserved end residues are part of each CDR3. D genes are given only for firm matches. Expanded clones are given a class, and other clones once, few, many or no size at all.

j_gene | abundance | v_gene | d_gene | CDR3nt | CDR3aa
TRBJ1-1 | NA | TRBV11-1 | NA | TGTGCCAGCAGCCTGCTTCAGGGTAGTGGCGCTGAAGCTTTCTTT | CASSLLQGSGAEAFF
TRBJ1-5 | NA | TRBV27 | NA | TGTGCCAGCAGTTCAACAGACAATCAGCCCCAGCATTTT | CASSSTDNQPQHF
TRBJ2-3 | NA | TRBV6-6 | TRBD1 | TGTGCCAGCAGTTCCCGGGACAGCAACACAGATACGCAGTATTTT | CASSSRDSNTDTQYF
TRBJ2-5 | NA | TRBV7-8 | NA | TGTGCCAGCAGCTCCTTCTACGGGGCGGGTAAGGGAGAGACCCAGTACTTC | CASSSFYGAGKGETQYF
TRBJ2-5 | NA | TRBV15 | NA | TGTGCCACCAGCAGGGATAGAGATGGATATGTAGAGACCCAGTACTTC | CATSRDRDGYVETQYF
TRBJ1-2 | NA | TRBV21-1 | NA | TGTGCCAGCGCCTCTGGAACAGTCTATGGCTACACCTTC | CASASGTVYGYTF
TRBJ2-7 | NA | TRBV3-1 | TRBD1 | TGTGCCAGCAGCCGCCGACAGGGGCAAGGCGAGCAGTACTTC | CASSRRQGQGEQYF
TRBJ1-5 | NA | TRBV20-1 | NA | TGCAGTGCTGACGGGGGGAACAATCAGCCCCAGCATTTT | CSADGGNNQPQHF
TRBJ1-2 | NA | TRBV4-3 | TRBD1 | TGCGCCAGCAGCCAAGAATGGGGACAGCCTTATGGAGGCTACACCTTC | CASSQEWGQPYGGYTF
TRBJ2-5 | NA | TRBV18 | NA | TGTGCCAGCTCACTCTCTAAAGGAATACAAGAGACCCAGTACTTC | CASSLSKGIQETQYF
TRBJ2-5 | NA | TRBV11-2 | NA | TGTGCCAGCAGTTTTTGGTCTAGCTTAAGCCAAGAGACCCAGTACTTC | CASSFWSSLSQETQYF
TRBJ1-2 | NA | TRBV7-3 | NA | TGTGCCAGCAGCTTGGGTTTAGGGGCTGGGGACTATGGCTACACCTTC | CASSLGLGAGDYGYTF
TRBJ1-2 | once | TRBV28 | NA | TGTGCCAGCAGTTCTACAGGGTTTGACTATGGCTACACCTTC | CASSSTGFDYGYTF
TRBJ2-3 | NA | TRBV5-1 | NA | TGCGCCAGCAGTTACAAGGGTATCTCAGATACGCAGTATTTT | CASSYKGISDTQYF
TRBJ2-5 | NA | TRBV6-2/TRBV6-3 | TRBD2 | TGTGCCAGCAGCTATAGCGGGGGGCTGGGGAATGAGCAGTACTTC | CASSYSGGLGNEQYF
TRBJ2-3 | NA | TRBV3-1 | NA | TGTGCCAGCAGCCCGGAAGCGGAGGCCTACACAGATACGCAGTATTTT | CASSPEAEAYTDTQYF
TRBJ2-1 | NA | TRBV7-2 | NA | TGTGCCAGCAGCCCAAGCCGGCCAGAGACCCAGTTCTTC | CASSPSRPETQFF
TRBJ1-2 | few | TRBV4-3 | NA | TGCGCCAGCAGCCAAGATTGGACACCGCGTAACTATGGCTACACCTTC | CASSQDWTPRNYGYTF
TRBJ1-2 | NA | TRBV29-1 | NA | TGCAGCGTTGACTCCGGGATTAGCTATGGCTACACCTTC | CSVDSGISYGYTF
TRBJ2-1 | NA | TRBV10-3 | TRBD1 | TGTGCCATCAGTGAGTCGGGACAGTACAATGAGCAGTTCTTC | CAISESGQYNEQFF
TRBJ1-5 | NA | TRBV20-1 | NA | TGCAGTGCTAGGGCAAGCTACGGGTCGCAGCCCCAGCATTTT | CSARASYGSQPQHF
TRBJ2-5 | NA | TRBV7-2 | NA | TGTGCCAGCAGCTTAGCGGGCTGGGCGGAGACCCAGTACTTC | CASSLAGWAETQYF
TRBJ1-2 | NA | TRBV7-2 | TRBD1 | TGTGCCAGCAGCTTAGGGCGTGGGACAGGGGGAGATCGATTCTATGGCTACACCTTC | CASSLGRGTGGDRFYGYTF
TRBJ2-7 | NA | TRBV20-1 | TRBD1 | TGCAGTGCTCCTCCACAGGGGGCCTACGAGCAGTACTTC | CSAPPQGAYEQYF
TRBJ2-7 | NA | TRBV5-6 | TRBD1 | TGTGCCAGCAGCTTTACCGGGACAGGGGTCTCCTACGAGCAGTACTTC | CASSFTGTGVSYEQYF
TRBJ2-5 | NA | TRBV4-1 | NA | TGCGCCAGCAGCCAAGAAATATCCCAGCGAGAGACCCAGTACTTC | CASSQEISQRETQYF
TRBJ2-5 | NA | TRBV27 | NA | TGTGCCAGCAGTTTATCCAGCTACTCCCAAGAGACCCAGTACTTC | CASSLSSYSQETQYF
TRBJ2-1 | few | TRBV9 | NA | TGTGCCAGCAGCGTCACAGGGGAGGCTTCCTACAATGAGCAGTTCTTC | CASSVTGEASYNEQFF
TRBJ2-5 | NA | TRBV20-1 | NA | TGCAGTGCTAGTAAATCTGGGGACCCCAATGAGCAGTACTTC | CSASKSGDPNEQYF
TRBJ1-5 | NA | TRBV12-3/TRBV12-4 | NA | TGTGCCAGCAGTCCGGACGTGCATTGGCCCCAGCATTTT | CASSPDVHWPQHF
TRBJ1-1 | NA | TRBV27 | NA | TGTGCCAGCAGCGGGTGGGGGGACACTGAAGCTTTCTTT | CASSGWGDTEAFF